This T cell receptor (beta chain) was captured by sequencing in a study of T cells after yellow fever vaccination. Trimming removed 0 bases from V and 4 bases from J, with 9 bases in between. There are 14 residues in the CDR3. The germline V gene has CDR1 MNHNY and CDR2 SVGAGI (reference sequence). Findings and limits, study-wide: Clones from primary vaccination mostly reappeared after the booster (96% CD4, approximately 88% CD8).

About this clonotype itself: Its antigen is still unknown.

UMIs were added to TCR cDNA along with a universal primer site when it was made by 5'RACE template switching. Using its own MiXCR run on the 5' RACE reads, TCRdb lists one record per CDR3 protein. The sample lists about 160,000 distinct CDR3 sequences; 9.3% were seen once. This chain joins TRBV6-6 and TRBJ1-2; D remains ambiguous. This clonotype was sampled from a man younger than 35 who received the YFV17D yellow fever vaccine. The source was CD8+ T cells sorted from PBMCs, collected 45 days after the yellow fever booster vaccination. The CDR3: CASSYSSGGYGYTF. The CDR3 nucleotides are TGTGCCAGCAGTTACTCGTCGGGTGGCTATGGCTACACCTTC.